Below, 10 T cell receptor beta chains from the same sample are listed, as sequenced in a study of cytomegalovirus exposure and HLA in healthy donors. 60 Vbeta and 13 Jbeta primers were used in PCR. TCRdb's table, derived via immunoSEQ multiplex PCR, lists solely in-frame clones and lacks some. The data show under 200,000 clones, 75% to 85% seen once. Specimen: PBMCs. These receptors were obtained from a woman aged 18-29 years in good health and CMV-seropositive.

The chain recombines TRBV21-1 with TRBJ1-5; TRBD1 was called by the table and not checked on the DNA. TRBV21-1 is recorded as a pseudogene. The CDR3 has 13 amino acids. CDR3 sequence: CASRDRSNQPQHF. In DNA form, the CDR3 reads TGTGCCAGCAGAGACAGATCCAATCAGCCCCAGCATTTT.

This chain connects TRBV5-4 to TRBJ1-6; the match to TRBD1 covers 9 bases. Germline assignment: CDR1 SGHNT and CDR2 YYREEE (reference sequence). The V segment lost 0 bases and the J segment 7 bases; nucleotides outside the gene matches: 2. The CDR3 runs 15 residues. The CDR3 DNA is TGTGCCAGCAGCTTGGCGGGGACAGGGAATTCACCCCTCCACTTT. Its translation is CASSLAGTGNSPLHF.

This chain connects TRBV7-9 to TRBJ2-1, with 8 nucleotides matching TRBD1. The length of the CDR3 is 17 residues. The germline V gene encodes CDR1 SEHNR and CDR2 FQNEAQ (reference sequence). V lost 1 base, J lost 7 bases, and 12 bases stayed unmatched. The CDR3 DNA reads TGTGCCAGCAGCTTAGGCCCGCAGGGGGCCAATACGAATGAGCAGTTCTTC. As protein: CASSLGPQGANTNEQFF.

The chain employs TRBV4-2 and TRBJ2-3; TRBD2 aligns across 9 bases. The ends lost 2 bases at V and 6 bases at J; junction bases unmatched: 12. CDR3 size: 17 residues. Germline V lookup: CDR1 LGHNA, CDR2 YNFKEQ. The CDR3 here is CASSQSPISGGGDTQYF. In DNA form, the CDR3 reads TGTGCCAGCAGCCAATCACCGATTAGCGGGGGTGGGGATACGCAGTATTTT.

This sequence joins TRBV7-6 and TRBJ2-2; possible D gene TRBD2, 6 bases. The CDR3 sequence is 15 residues long. Germline V gene sequence: CDR1 SGHVS, CDR2 FNYEAQ. The germline V and J ends were trimmed by 7 bases and 4 bases, with 16 bases remaining between them. CDR3 in amino acids: CASNYGGGGTGELFF. CDR3 nucleotides: TGTGCCAGCAATTACGGGGGTGGAGGCACCGGGGAGCTGTTTTTT.

This chain uses TRBV7-9 with TRBJ2-7; D may be TRBD1 (5 bases). The ends were cut back, 3 bases at V and 4 bases at J, with 10 bases in the middle. This CDR3 has 13 amino acids. Per germline, CDR1 SEHNR and CDR2 FQNEAQ (reference sequence). CDR3 region: CASSFLQGYEQYF. CDR3 in DNA: TGTGCCAGCAGCTTTCTCCAGGGATACGAGCAGTACTTC.

The rearrangement uses TRBV13 and TRBJ2-7; 9 nucleotides agree with TRBD1. The CDR3 runs 15 residues. In germline, CDR1 is PRHDT, CDR2 FYEKMQ (reference sequence). The V segment lost 5 bases and the J segment 5 bases; nucleotides outside the gene matches: 10. The CDR3 loop reads CASSRTGTGSHEQYF. For the CDR3, the DNA is TGTGCCAGCAGCAGAACCGGGACAGGGTCCCACGAGCAGTACTTC.

The gene calls are TRBV4-2 and TRBJ1-3; D gene uncertain. The CDR3 covers 16 residues. Trimming took off 0 bases at V and 0 bases at J, with 9 bases between the two ends. Germline V gene sequence: CDR1 LGHNA, CDR2 YNFKEQ. The CDR3 spells CASSQEEGASGNTIYF. The CDR3 bases are TGTGCCAGCAGCCAAGAGGAGGGCGCCTCTGGAAACACCATATATTTT.

The V call is TRBV30, the J call TRBJ2-4; no definite D call. This CDR3 comprises 12 residues. The germline V gene encodes CDR1 GTSNPN and CDR2 SVGIG (reference sequence). Trimming removed 0 bases from V and 8 bases from J, with 8 bases in between. CDR3 nucleotides: TGTGCCTGGAGTGTCGGGTTCGACATTCAGTACTTC. Amino acids: CAWSVGFDIQYF.

The gene calls are TRBV4-2 and TRBJ2-5, with TRBD2 identical over 9 bases. Germline-derived CDR1 and CDR2 are LGHNA and YNFKEQ. V lost 2 bases to trimming and J lost 2 bases; unmatched junction nucleotides: 3. The CDR3 consists of 15 residues. The CDR3 sequence: CASSQLAGEQETQYF. The CDR3 bases are TGTGCCAGCAGCCAATTAGCGGGGGAACAAGAGACCCAGTACTTC.